Below, 7 T cell receptor beta chains from the same sample are listed, as sequenced in a study of blood T cell repertoires in COVID-19. Method: immunoSEQ multiplex PCR; TCRdb's copy keeps in-frame clones and lacks some. The data show roughly 250,000 clones, with over 70% seen just once and around 3.2% held by the top ten. Sequencing used PBMCs or T cells enriched from blood (not recorded which). The origin of the receptors is a woman aged 40 to 49 who had been exposed to COVID-19.

V is TRBV7-2 and J is TRBJ1-3; perhaps TRBD1 as D (6 bases). CDR1 is SGHTA, CDR2 FQGNSA, per germline. The CDR3 has 15 amino acids. Trimming stripped 5 bases from V and 2 bases from J, with 13 bases between. The CDR3 sequence is CASSGRTGTGNTIYF. In DNA form, the CDR3 reads TGTGCCAGCAGCGGCCGAACAGGGACTGGAAACACCATATATTTT.

The chain combines TRBV28 with TRBJ1-5, with TRBD1 matching 7 bases. This CDR3 spans 17 amino acids. J lost 2 bases, V lost 1 base, and 8 bases had no gene match. Germline V CDR1 and CDR2: MDHEN, SYDVKM. The CDR3 coding sequence is TGTGCCAGCAGTTTATATCCAGGGGGTTTGGGCAATCAGCCCCAGCATTTT. Residues: CASSLYPGGLGNQPQHF.

V usage is TRBV5-5 and J usage is TRBJ2-3; D not resolved. The CDR3 is 14 residues long. The germline gives CDR1 SGHKS, CDR2 YYEKEE (reference sequence). The V end lost 4 bases, the J end lost 3 bases, and 12 bases lay between the germline ends. In nucleotides, the CDR3 is TGTGCCAGCAGCCCTAACCGGAGAACAGATACGCAGTATTTT. Its translation: CASSPNRRTDTQYF.

The J gene is TRBJ2-5, the V gene TRBV6-5; D may be TRBD2 (5 bases). Trimming stripped 1 base from V and 5 bases from J, with 8 bases between. The CDR3 contains 13 residues. Per the germline V gene, CDR1 is MNHEY and CDR2 is SVGAGI. The CDR3 region has the DNA TGTGCCAGCAGTTACTGGCGGGCGGAGACCCAGTACTTC. It yields the protein CASSYWRAETQYF.

The V call is TRBV7-8, the J call TRBJ1-2, with 9 bases matching TRBD1. The CDR3 length is 15 residues. V gave up 0 bases and J gave up 4 bases; unmatched junction bases: 3. CDR1 and CDR2 from the germline V gene are SGHVS and FQNEAQ. CDR3 bases: TGTGCCAGCAGCTTAGCCGGGACAGGGACCTATGGCTACACCTTC. It is translated as CASSLAGTGTYGYTF.

The chain couples TRBV19 to TRBJ2-1, with 7 nucleotides matching TRBD2. The CDR3 is made up of 15 amino acids. Per germline, CDR1 LNHDA and CDR2 SQIVND (reference sequence). V lost 3 bases to trimming and J lost 10 bases; unmatched junction nucleotides: 12. CDR3 region: CASSIYEPGRREQFF. The CDR3 DNA reads as TGTGCCAGTAGTATTTATGAGCCCGGGAGGAGAGAGCAGTTCTTC. Filled out from reference TRBV19 and TRBJ2-1, the complete variable domain reads DGGITQSPKYLFRKEGQNVTLSCEQNLNHDAMYWYRQDPGQGLRLIYYSQIVNDFQKGDIAEGYSVSREKKESFPLTVTSAQKNPTAFYLCASSIYEPGRREQFFGPGTRLTVL.

On this clone: One junction end does not reproduce the germline sequence, and a read error may be involved. The chain uses TRBV7-7 and TRBJ2-2; D might be TRBD2 (6 bases). CDR3 size: 16 residues. Germline V gives CDR1 SSHAT, CDR2 FNYEAQ (reference sequence). The CDR3: CASSSLGGAGTGELFF. The CDR3 DNA reads TGTGCTAGCAGCTCCCTCGGCGGGGCGGGCACCGGGGAGCTGTTTTTT.